These 9 T cell receptor beta chains were sequenced from one sample in a study of blood T cell repertoires in COVID-19. The repertoire was sequenced with immunoSEQ multiplex PCR; TCRdb's copy has only in-frame clones and lacks some. The sample lists some 93,000 clones, more than 75% seen once, with 10% in the top ten. Sample: peripheral blood. The receptors were gathered from a man in his fifties or sixties with acute or convalescent COVID-19.

The V and J genes are TRBV19 and TRBJ2-5; the match to TRBD1 covers 7 bases. The CDR3 has 13 residues. Germline V gene data show CDR1 as LNHDA and CDR2 as SQIVND (reference sequence). Trimming removed 8 bases from V and 5 bases from J; junction bases left unmatched: 8. CDR3 in amino acids: CASSDTRGETQYF. The CDR3 DNA reads TGTGCCAGTTCGGACACCAGGGGGGAGACCCAGTACTTC.

This clone was picked up a small number of times. The chain is built from TRBV15 and TRBJ1-1, with a possible D match to TRBD1 (5 bases). The V gene lost 3 bases and the J gene lost 8 bases, with 19 bases spanning the gap. There are 15 residues in the CDR3. CDR1 is LNHNV and CDR2 is YYDKDF in the germline V gene (reference sequence). Here the CDR3 DNA reads TGTGCCACCAGCAGCCAGACAGTTAGGGATGGGGAAGCTTTCTTT. Its translation is CATSSQTVRDGEAFF.

The chain is built from TRBV2 and TRBJ2-5; possible D gene TRBD2, 5 bases. With 10 bases removed from V and 2 bases from J, the gap between germline ends came to 17 bases. The CDR3 has 14 residues. Germline V lookup: CDR1 SNHLY, CDR2 FYNNEI. CDR3 nucleotides: TGTGCCAACACTGTTTTGGGAGCACAAGAGACCCAGTACTTC. This codes for CANTVLGAQETQYF.

The chain is built from TRBV14 and TRBJ2-5; TRBD2 matches at 13 bases. This CDR3 has 18 amino acids. The germline CDR1 and CDR2 sequences are SGHDN and FVKESK. The V gene end was trimmed by 3 bases and the J gene end by 2 bases; junction bases not matched to a gene: 9. The chain's CDR3 is CASSQEPLGLAGQETQYF. DNA of the CDR3: TGTGCCAGCAGCCAGGAACCCCTGGGACTAGCGGGACAAGAGACCCAGTACTTC.

CDR3 coding DNA: TGTGCCAGCAGTTTGGTAGCGGGAGGGCCCTACGAGCAGTACTTC. The encoded protein is CASSLVAGGPYEQYF. The rearrangement links TRBV6-5 to TRBJ2-7; TRBD2 agrees at 11 bases. Germline CDR1 and CDR2: MNHEY and SVGAGI. This CDR3 spans 15 amino acids. V was pared by 4 bases and J by 2 bases, with 4 bases of the junction left unmatched.

The V call is TRBV18, the J call TRBJ2-3; tentative D call: TRBD2 (5 bases). The germline V gene encodes CDR1 KGHSH and CDR2 LQKENI. V was clipped by 3 bases and J by 2 bases, with 12 bases between them. The CDR3 spans 15 residues. DNA for the CDR3: TGTGCCAGCTCACCGAATCTCGGGAACACAGATACGCAGTATTTT. This translates into CASSPNLGNTDTQYF.

V usage is TRBV2 and J usage is TRBJ1-2; 9 bases match TRBD1. The length of the CDR3 is 16 residues. J gave up 2 bases and V 1 base, and 5 bases lay outside the gene matches. Germline assignment: CDR1 SNHLY and CDR2 FYNNEI. The CDR3 sequence: CASSEGGTGTNYGYTF. The CDR3 DNA reads TGTGCCAGCAGTGAAGGTGGGACAGGGACCAACTATGGCTACACCTTC.

The CDR3 region has the DNA TGTGCCAGCAGTTTCGGATCCGGGGGTAGCAATCAGCCCCAGCATTTT. This encodes CASSFGSGGSNQPQHF. The gene calls are TRBV27 and TRBJ1-5; TRBD1 is a possible D gene (5 bases). In germline, CDR1 is MNHEY, CDR2 SMNVEV (reference sequence). This CDR3 has 16 amino acids. V lost 3 bases and J 0 bases, leaving 12 bases between the germline ends.

This chain connects TRBV27 to TRBJ2-7; 7 bases align to TRBD2. Germline-derived CDR1 and CDR2 are MNHEY and SMNVEV (reference sequence). The ends lost 5 bases at V and 3 bases at J; junction bases unmatched: 4. The CDR3 spans 13 residues. The CDR3 region has the DNA TGTGCCAGCAGTCGGGCGGGGGACTACGAGCAGTACTTC. Residues: CASSRAGDYEQYF.